These 8 T cell receptor beta chains came from one sample sequenced in a study of CD8 T cells in ankylosing spondylitis (TCRdb year 2017). What the study reported, not specific to this receptor: Blood from ankylosing spondylitis patients appeared to be characterized by a TCR beta motif made up of several highly homologous amino acid variants.

For these receptors, no antigen is known. To prepare the library, 5' RACE was applied. Sequencer: Illumina HiSeq 2500. TCRdb trimmed public reads at Q25 via fastp, called clones via MiXCR and kept in-frame beta chains. Identical CDR3 protein sequences are pooled into one entry, listed with their most common genes and DNA. For this sample the table gives about 450,000 distinct CDR3 sequences, of which about 24% were detected only once. The ten largest clones represent roughly 0.9% of the sample. The sample was blood, either unsorted or a sorted T cell fraction (not recorded which). These receptor sequences come from a male donor with ankylosing spondylitis.

This clonotype has a count of ten or more. The chain couples TRBV5-1 to TRBJ2-7; no firm D call. Germline V gene lookup returns CDR1 SGHRS and CDR2 YFSETQ. Trimming stripped 0 bases from V and 6 bases from J, with 10 bases between. The length of the CDR3 is 13 residues. The CDR3 sequence: CASSLATASEQYF. The DNA for the CDR3 is TGCGCCAGCAGCTTGGCTACAGCCTCCGAGCAGTACTTC. Variable domain in full (rest from reference TRBV5-1 and TRBJ2-7): KAGVTQTPRYLIKTRGQQVTLSCSPISGHRSVSWYQQTPGQGLQFLFEYFSETQRNKGNFPGRFSGRQFSNSRSEMNVSTLELGDSALYLCASSLATASEQYFGPGTRLTVT.

This chain joins TRBV20-1 and TRBJ2-1, with TRBD2 matching 9 bases. Germline V gene sequence: CDR1 DFQATT, CDR2 SNEGSKA (reference sequence). J gave up 4 bases and V 0 bases, and 4 bases lay outside the gene matches. This CDR3 contains 15 residues. CDR3 bases: TGCAGTGCTAGAGATCCTAGCGGGAATTACAATGAGCAGTTCTTC. It codes for CSARDPSGNYNEQFF.

This sequence joins TRBV10-3 and TRBJ2-3; no definite D call. V lost 6 bases and J lost 5, with 18 bases in between. The CDR3 is made up of 15 amino acids. From germline, CDR1 is ENHRY and CDR2 SYGVKD. CDR3 nucleotide sequence: TGTGCCATCAGGGGTTCTGTTAATGAAGGAGATACGCAGTATTTT. It encodes CAIRGSVNEGDTQYF.

CDR3 sequence (DNA): TGTGCCAGCGGCCGGGACTTCGGTGAGCAGTTCTTC. It translates to CASGRDFGEQFF. The genes are TRBV2 and TRBJ2-1; D perhaps matches TRBD2 (6 bases). Germline CDR1 SNHLY, CDR2 FYNNEI. V lost 8 bases and J 9 bases, leaving 14 bases between the germline ends. The CDR3 has 12 residues.

V gene TRBV2 combines with J gene TRBJ1-2, with TRBD1 matching over 7 bases. The junction had 3 bases not matched to a gene; V was cut back by 6 bases and J by 8 bases. Germline V gene data show CDR1 as SNHLY and CDR2 as FYNNEI. The CDR3 loop spans 11 amino acids. CDR3 sequence reads: CASRDRVGYTF. CDR3 sequence (DNA): TGTGCCAGCAGAGACAGGGTCGGCTACACCTTC.

This chain links TRBV20-1 with TRBJ2-3; 7 nucleotides align to TRBD2. This CDR3 is built from 15 residues. Per the germline V gene, CDR1 is DFQATT and CDR2 is SNEGSKA (reference sequence). V gave up 0 bases and J gave up 3 bases; unmatched junction bases: 6. CDR3 in amino acids: CSARDPGLVTDTQYF. The DNA for the CDR3 is TGCAGTGCTAGAGATCCCGGACTAGTAACAGATACGCAGTATTTT.

This clonotype was counted ten times or more. The rearrangement uses TRBV5-6 and TRBJ2-7, with D possibly being TRBD1 or TRBD2 (5 bases each). CDR1 and CDR2 (germline): SGHDT, YYEEEE. The CDR3 totals 17 residues. The germline V and J ends were trimmed by 0 bases and 0 bases, with 16 bases remaining between them. The CDR3: CASSLEVGRTTSYEQYF. CDR3 bases: TGTGCCAGCAGCTTGGAGGTGGGACGGACGACCTCCTACGAGCAGTACTTC.

J is TRBJ2-2 and V is TRBV5-1; a possible D gene is TRBD2 (6 bases). The CDR3 runs 14 residues. Germline CDR1 is SGHRS and CDR2 is YFSETQ. Trimming took 0 bases from V and 7 from J, leaving 10 bases between them. The CDR3 sequence: CASSLVSTSGELFF. CDR3 nucleotides: TGCGCCAGCAGCTTGGTATCGACTAGCGGGGAGCTGTTTTTT.